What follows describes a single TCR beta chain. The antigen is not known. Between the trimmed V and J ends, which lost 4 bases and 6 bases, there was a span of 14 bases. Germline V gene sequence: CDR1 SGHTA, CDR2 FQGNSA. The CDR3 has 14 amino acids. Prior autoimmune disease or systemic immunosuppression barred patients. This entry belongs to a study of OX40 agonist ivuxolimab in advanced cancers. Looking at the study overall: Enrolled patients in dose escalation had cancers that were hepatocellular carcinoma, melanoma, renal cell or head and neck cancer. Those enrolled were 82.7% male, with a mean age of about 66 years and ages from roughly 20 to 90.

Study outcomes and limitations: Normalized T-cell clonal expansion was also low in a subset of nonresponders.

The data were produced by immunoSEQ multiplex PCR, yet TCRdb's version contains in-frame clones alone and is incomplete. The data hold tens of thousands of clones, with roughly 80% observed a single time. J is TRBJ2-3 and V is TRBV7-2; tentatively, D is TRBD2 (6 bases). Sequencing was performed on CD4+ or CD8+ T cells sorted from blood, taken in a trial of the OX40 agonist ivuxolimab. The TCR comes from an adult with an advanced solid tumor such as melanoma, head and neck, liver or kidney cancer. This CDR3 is CASSYLRSGDTQYF. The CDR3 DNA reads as TGTGCCAGCAGCTATCTACGGAGCGGGGATACGCAGTATTTT.